This TCR beta chain was captured in a study of identical twins. Whole-study findings and limits: Weaker excess twin sharing was observed in beta out-of-frame sequences.

One entry per CDR3 protein results from TCRdb running MiXCR on the 5' RACE reads. The repertoire has 520,000 or so distinct CDR3 sequences, less than 25% of them found once; the top ten carry 0.75% to 0.95%. V was shortened by 2 bases and J by 5 bases, with 13 bases between the two germline ends. This CDR3 contains 14 residues. Germline assignment: CDR1 SGHRS and CDR2 YFSETQ. This clonotype was observed a handful of times. Its target is not known. This same sample was also part of a study on T cells expressing NK-cell markers.

The sequencing sample was made of CD4+ T cells sorted from blood. The chain recombines TRBV5-1 with TRBJ1-1; a weak D match, TRBD1 (6 bases). The sequence came from a woman between 18 and 29 years old in good health. The CDR3 coding sequence is TGCGCCAGCAGCTTAAACGGCCAGGGGACTGAAGCTTTCTTT. Encoded protein: CASSLNGQGTEAFF.